This T cell receptor beta chain derives from a study of T cell responses to AZD1222 COVID-19 vaccine. As for the study in general: Combined were second doses at about 4 or about 12 weeks.

With respect to this clone: What it recognizes is unknown.

TCRdb's copy holds only in-frame clones and misses some; the assay was immunoSEQ multiplex PCR. This table has over 45,000 clones, over 65% appearing once. There are 13 residues in the CDR3. V lost 6 bases and J lost 3, with 11 bases in between. Per the germline V gene, CDR1 is LNHDA and CDR2 is SQIVND (reference sequence). Notes on the study in general: There were repertoire samples only from the period after the peak T cell response. The breadth and depth of Spike-specific TCRs increased once two AZD1222 doses had been given. Seropositive at baseline were only 5 to 7 AZD1222 recipients.

The chain uses TRBV19 and TRBJ1-1, with D tentatively TRBD1 (5 bases). The sequencing here drew on peripheral blood, taken on day 0 of AZD1222 vaccination. This receptor was obtained from an adult in good health. The chain's CDR3 is CASSKLQDTEAFF. CDR3 DNA: TGTGCCAGTAGCAAGTTACAGGACACTGAAGCTTTCTTT.